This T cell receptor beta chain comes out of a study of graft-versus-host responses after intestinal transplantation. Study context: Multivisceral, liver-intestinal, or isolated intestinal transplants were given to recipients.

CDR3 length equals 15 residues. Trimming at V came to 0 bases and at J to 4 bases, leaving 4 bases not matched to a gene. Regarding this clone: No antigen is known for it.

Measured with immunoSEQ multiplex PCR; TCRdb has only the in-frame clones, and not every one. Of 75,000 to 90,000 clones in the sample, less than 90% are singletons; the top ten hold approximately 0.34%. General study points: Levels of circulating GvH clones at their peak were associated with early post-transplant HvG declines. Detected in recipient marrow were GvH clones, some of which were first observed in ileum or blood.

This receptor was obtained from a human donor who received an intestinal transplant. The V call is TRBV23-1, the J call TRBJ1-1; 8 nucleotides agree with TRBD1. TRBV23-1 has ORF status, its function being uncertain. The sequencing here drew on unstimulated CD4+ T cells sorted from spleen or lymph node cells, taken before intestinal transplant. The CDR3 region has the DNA TGCGCCAGCAGTCAATCTAAACAGGGGGGCACTGAAGCTTTCTTT. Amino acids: CASSQSKQGGTEAFF.